This entry is about one T cell receptor beta chain. The clone's antigen remains unknown. No quality values exist for individual bases; no much larger clone is one base distant. Library prep was done by the immunoSEQ multiplex PCR assay. The multiplex PCR relied on a mix of 60 forward primers for TCR Vbeta segments and 13 reverse primers for TCR Jbeta segments. The CDR3 region of rearranged TCR beta genes was amplified from genomic DNA with a multiplex PCR assay. Amplified TCR beta libraries were sequenced as 87-base-pair reads on the Illumina HiSeq System. Turning to the authors' computational methods: A later analysis counted some 80 million unique TCR beta chains across the 666 repertoires, and some 12 million of these chains were shared by at least two donors. Raw reads were error-corrected and collapsed into unique sequences by a nearest-neighbor algorithm in which closely related sequences were merged to remove PCR and sequencing errors. To assign V, D and J gene segments, CDR3 sequences were aligned to IMGT reference sequences. For a sequence to be retained, a match of at least six nucleotides was required to both a V gene segment and a J gene segment. A rearrangement counted as productive if the CDR3 had no stop codons and remained in frame with V and J, and every other rearrangement counted as non-productive. CDR3 was defined by IMGT convention, running from the second conserved V-encoded cysteine to the conserved J-encoded phenylalanine. Sequences without an unambiguous match to a single V gene segment were excluded from the earlier analysis of approximately 560 of the donors. In an earlier analysis of 587 of the donors, V segments were called functional above 56.7% productive rearrangements and were called segregating when the between-donor standard deviation exceeded 5%. A statistical classification framework was built for diagnosing cytomegalovirus status from the catalog of TCR beta chain sequences. V and J gene assignment, in a later analysis, came from comparing TCR nucleotide sequences with IMGT/GENE-DB human TR gene sequences. The TCRdist pipeline was used in a later analysis to assign CDR3 sequences and most-parsimonious VDJ recombination scenarios. In a later analysis, every TCR beta chain was defined by the combination of its CDR3 amino acid sequence and its V-gene family, and reads without a unique V-gene family were dropped. As a way to deal with suspected cross-contamination and a sequencing artifact, a later analysis dropped over 550 nucleotide sequences that were highly shared and had low generation probability. In a later analysis, a clonal expansion index was calculated for each public chain from normalized within-repertoire ranks of inferred template counts. In a later analysis, generation probabilities were computed using a VDJ recombination model fitted to out-of-frame rearrangements, and the results were checked against IGoR. A later analysis scored TCR-TCR, TCR-HLA and TCR-CMV co-occurrence with hypergeometric tests, applying a repertoire-size bias correction to TCR pairs. To estimate false discovery rates, a later analysis permuted the HLA or CMV assignments 20 times. A later analysis grouped co-occurring TCRs with DBSCAN, adding TCRdist sequence similarity when clustering within HLA-allele-positive subsets. Co-occurrence clustering excluded repertoires with fewer than 30,000 or more than 120,000 public chains, plus five with anomalous nucleotide sharing. The source is immuneACCESS, and TCRdb retained only in-frame sequences with V and J called. Part of the clones is not carried over; for the studies checked, unresolved V genes explain less than half of this, and the remainder is unexplained. Clonal size and the V and J genes are those of that table, whereas D and trimming came from the DNA. For this sample the table gives roughly 120,000 clones, of which 80% were detected only once. The ten largest make up around 3% of the sample.

The germline V gene specifies MGHDK as CDR1 and SYGVNS as CDR2. The CDR3, cysteine through phenylalanine, is 13 amino acids long. The DNA shown is the 39-base CDR3, in frame from base 1. Trimming removed 8 bases from V and 1 base from J; the gene matches leave 5 bases unexplained. The sample comes from a study of cytomegalovirus exposure and HLA in healthy donors (dated by TCRdb to 2016 to 2017). Describing the broader study: According to an earlier analysis of 587 of the donors, about 179 million T cells yielded 90 million to 130 million unique TCR beta sequences and around 300 Gb of sequence data. Roughly five DR-DQ haplotypes were handled as single units for association and clustering, since linkage in the cohort was strong. HLA typing covered class I and class II loci at four-digit resolution. To predict cytomegalovirus infection status, the study combined high-throughput TCR immunosequencing, statistical association of individual TCRs with disease status, and machine learning. The T cell repertoires of 666 subjects were profiled by immunosequencing and related to cytomegalovirus serostatus. An early release that covered about 600 HLA-typed donors contained around 300 gigabases of sequencing data and tens of millions of unique TCR sequences. A later genetic analysis used genome-wide SNP genotypes for 398 of the 666 donors, treating that subset as a discovery cohort. The aim of the study was to test whether cataloging public T cell receptors could identify signatures of past pathogen exposure. To decide whether each TCR beta V gene segment behaved as functional or pseudogenic, an earlier analysis of some 580 of the donors relied on high-throughput TCR beta sequencing. Typing coverage varied by locus: about 629-640 donors for A, B, C, DRB1 and DQB1; 522 for DQA1; around 570 for DPA1; 450 to 480 for DPB1. Donor age, sex, ethnicity and CMV serostatus were collected together with the repertoire data. Among some 410 genotyped donors of the cohort, an average of around 220,000 unique TCR beta nucleotide sequences was sequenced per donor, of which 15% to 20% were non-productive. Every discovery cohort repertoire had been produced on one sequencing platform. In the later analysis, no new phenotypic data were used to find candidate immune exposures; instead, reliance was placed on TCR beta sequences and their occurrence across donors. Along with the roughly 670-subject first cohort, a separate validation cohort of roughly 110 different subjects was used. Among the roughly 390 genotyped donors, roughly 80% belonged to the genetic ancestry cluster associated with self-reported Caucasian donors. In a later analysis, previously published TCR beta repertoires from some 640 donors were re-analyzed and high-resolution HLA genotyping was added so that TCR occurrence patterns could be studied. Paper-wide results and their limitations: Strong co-occurrence of HLA alleles, especially DR and DQ, made assigning TCR associations to individual alleles difficult. In a later analysis, TCR association rates were found to vary across HLA loci, with the most associated TCRs seen for DRB1 alleles and the fewest for HLA-C alleles. A further reported finding was that TCR beta sequences accurately predicted the HLA-A and HLA-B alleles for most subjects in the first cohort. The 87-base-pair reads could not distinguish some IMGT-functional V segments, including TRBV6-2 and TRBV6-3, so those segments were excluded. Over 15 rarely observed V segments, including chromosome 9 orphons, were excluded from the earlier analysis of several hundred of the donors because counts were too low. An earlier analysis of some 560 of the donors showed that most TCR beta V segments appeared in productive rearrangements either about 90% or about 30% of the time, which broadly matched IMGT annotations. Three of the identified cytomegalovirus-associated TCR beta chains were confirmed in vitro to be specific for cytomegalovirus antigens. A group of highly shared sequence variants was considered likely to be a technical artifact of the sequencing pipeline. Because HLA typing was unavailable for some donors at each locus, only the typed subset was used in association tests. The cohort was sequenced for TCR beta chains only, and without alpha or paired-chain data the features that could be detected were limited. The classifier was reported to diagnose cytomegalovirus status with high specificity and sensitivity in both the original cohort and the validation cohort. In a later analysis, HLA-associated TCR beta chains were found to be more clonally expanded and to have lower generation probabilities than equally common non-associated chains. A later analysis found that most CMV-associated TCR beta chains appeared HLA-restricted, with HLA associations seemingly driven largely by CMV exposure. Linkage disequilibrium might explain the correlated functional status among segregating V segments, but an unknown experimental factor could not be ruled out. Several of the top co-occurrence clusters appeared to be linked to parvovirus B19, influenza, CMV and Epstein-Barr virus, according to a later analysis. A later genetic analysis associated a missense DCLRE1C variant with V-gene and J-gene trimming of TCR beta chains, and an independent cohort replicated the association. The study listed around 160 TCR beta chains as associated with cytomegalovirus. CMV serostatus was the only immune exposure information available for the cohort. Presence/absence analyses assumed roughly uniform sequencing depth across donors, an assumption that may not hold. In a later genetic analysis, fewer N-insertions in productive TCRs were reported among donors in an Asian-associated ancestry cluster than the roughly 700-donor mean. Most TCR sequences were seen in very few donors, while some public TCRs were found in many individuals. The authors suggested that the approach could potentially be generalized to other disease states and immunological phenotypes. A later analysis associated 16,951 TCR beta sequences with specific HLA alleles at a false discovery rate of 0.05.

The cohort was made up of hundreds of healthy bone marrow donors. At the time of sampling, all cohort members were nominally healthy, though unrecorded immune exposures were likely present. The donor tested CMV seronegative, placing the donor among the approximately 400 seronegative members of the cohort. A peripheral blood sample was collected from each donor, and TCR beta sequencing was performed on peripheral blood mononuclear cells. Genomic DNA was extracted from the blood cell samples with the Qiagen DNeasy Blood Extraction Kit. In this chain, TRBV25-1 is recombined with TRBJ2-7, with 7 bases aligning to TRBD1. Material for sequencing was PBMCs. The sequence was obtained from a male donor in good health and CMV-seronegative. The nucleotides read TGTGCCAGCGAACGGGACAGTTCCTACGAGCAGTACTTC. Translated, this gives CASERDSSYEQYF.